These 27 T cell receptor beta chains came from one sample sequenced in a study of blood T cell repertoires in COVID-19 (dated by TCRdb to about 2020). Libraries were made using the immunoSEQ multiplex PCR assay. This immuneACCESS table, as held by TCRdb, lists in-frame sequences with V and J called but not all clones. Of the missing ones, under half trace to an unresolved V gene in checked studies; the others have no known cause. The sample table holds 60,000 to 90,000 clones, of which 65% to 85% were seen once. The biggest ten clones account for 4.5% to 7% of the sample. The sequencing input was peripheral blood. These receptors were obtained from a man aged 55 to 70 with active or convalescent COVID-19.

V usage is TRBV19 and J usage is TRBJ2-3, with D unclear. Germline V gives CDR1 LNHDA, CDR2 SQIVND (reference sequence). V dropped 3 bases and J dropped 1 base, with 14 bases sitting between them. CDR3 length: 16 amino acids. CDR3 sequence reads: CASSISPRSGTDTQYF. CDR3 DNA: TGTGCCAGTAGTATCTCTCCCCGTAGTGGCACAGATACGCAGTATTTT.

The chain recombines TRBV7-9 with TRBJ1-3, with TRBD1 as a possible D gene (5 bases). Germline V gene sequence: CDR1 SEHNR, CDR2 FQNEAQ (reference sequence). The length of the CDR3 is 15 residues. V was trimmed by 1 base and J by 0 bases, leaving 7 bases between them. The CDR3 DNA follows: TGTGCCAGCAGCTTAGGGGGCAGCTCTGGAAACACCATATATTTT. Amino acids: CASSLGGSSGNTIYF.

V and J are TRBV6-4 and TRBJ2-2; maybe TRBD1 (6 bases). V was cut by 8 bases and J by 6 bases, with 16 bases left in between. From germline, CDR1 is MRHNA and CDR2 SNTAGT. The CDR3 has 14 amino acids. The CDR3 bases are TGTGCCAGCCGGGACCAGGGGAGCGCCGGGGAGCTGTTTTTT. It yields the protein CASRDQGSAGELFF.

The chain recombines TRBV4-3 with TRBJ2-1; the match to TRBD2 covers 10 bases. Germline V lookup: CDR1 LGHNA, CDR2 YSLEER. J gave up 7 bases and V 2 bases, and 5 bases lay outside the gene matches. The CDR3 runs 15 residues. DNA for the CDR3: TGCGCCAGCAGCCAACCTAGCGGGGGTCGGAATGAGCAGTTCTTC. It specifies CASSQPSGGRNEQFF.

This chain uses TRBV19 with TRBJ2-7, with 12 positions matching TRBD2. Germline CDR1 reads LNHDA; CDR2 reads SQIVND (reference sequence). This CDR3 is built from 15 residues. Trimming at V came to 3 bases and at J to 1 base, leaving 1 base not matched to a gene. This CDR3 is CASSIGLAGSYEQYF. The CDR3 nucleotides are TGTGCCAGTAGTATCGGACTAGCGGGGTCCTACGAGCAGTACTTC. The complete variable domain, with remaining parts taken from reference TRBV19 and TRBJ2-7, reads DGGITQSPKYLFRKEGQNVTLSCEQNLNHDAMYWYRQDPGQGLRLIYYSQIVNDFQKGDIAEGYSVSREKKESFPLTVTSAQKNPTAFYLCASSIGLAGSYEQYFGPGTRLTVT.

The CDR3 sequence: CASSERGGQELRHEQFF. CDR3 bases: TGTGCCAGCAGTGAAAGGGGGGGGCAGGAACTAAGGCATGAGCAGTTCTTC. The chain couples TRBV6-1 to TRBJ2-1; TRBD2 is a possible D gene (7 bases). The CDR3 consists of 17 residues. Germline V gives CDR1 MNHNS, CDR2 SASEGT. The V gene lost 2 bases and the J gene lost 8 bases, with 22 bases spanning the gap.

V usage is TRBV3-1 (or the pseudogene TRBV3-2) and J usage is TRBJ1-2; weak D call: TRBD1 (5 bases). Trimming took 1 base from V and 8 from J, leaving 20 bases between them. The germline gives CDR1 LGHDT, CDR2 YNNKEL (reference sequence). CDR3 length: 16 amino acids. CDR3 sequence (DNA): TGTGCCAGCAGCCAAGCACGCACCATGCTCGGGGGGGGCTACACCTTC. Translation: CASSQARTMLGGGYTF.

This clone was observed a few times. The rearrangement uses TRBV5-1 and TRBJ1-2; TRBD1 matches at 10 bases. In germline, CDR1 is SGHRS, CDR2 YFSETQ. The ends lost 1 base at V and 7 bases at J; junction bases unmatched: 4. The CDR3 spans 14 residues. The CDR3 reads CASSLSGTGAGYTF. The CDR3, as DNA: TGCGCCAGCAGCTTGAGCGGGACAGGGGCTGGCTACACCTTC. Looking up the rest from reference TRBV5-1 and TRBJ1-2 gives the full variable domain: KAGVTQTPRYLIKTRGQQVTLSCSPISGHRSVSWYQQTPGQGLQFLFEYFSETQRNKGNFPGRFSGRQFSNSRSEMNVSTLELGDSALYLCASSLSGTGAGYTFGSGTRLTVV.

This clone has only a few counts. This sequence joins TRBV15 and TRBJ2-2; 11 bases agree with TRBD2. Per germline, CDR1 LNHNV and CDR2 YYDKDF (reference sequence). After removal of 3 bases from V and 6 bases from J, the junction contained 6 bases not matched to a gene. The CDR3 spans 16 residues. The CDR3 here is CATSSLLAGEAGELFF. The CDR3 coding sequence is TGTGCCACCAGCAGTCTACTAGCGGGGGAGGCCGGGGAGCTGTTTTTT.

V usage is TRBV2 and J usage is TRBJ2-3, with TRBD1 identical over 10 bases. V was clipped by 6 bases and J by 4 bases; unmatched bases: 4. Germline assignment: CDR1 SNHLY and CDR2 FYNNEI. The CDR3 loop spans 14 amino acids. This chain's CDR3 is CASRPGTGADTQYF. The CDR3 DNA reads as TGTGCCAGCAGGCCCGGGACAGGGGCAGATACGCAGTATTTT.

The chain combines TRBV3-1 (or the pseudogene TRBV3-2) with TRBJ2-2, with a tentative D call TRBD2 (6 bases). The length of the CDR3 is 13 residues. Germline-derived CDR1 and CDR2 are LGHDT and YNNKEL (reference sequence). Trimming stripped 4 bases from V and 7 bases from J, with 10 bases between. The CDR3 sequence: CASSRGTYGELFF. In nucleotides, the CDR3 is TGTGCCAGCAGCCGAGGGACTTACGGGGAGCTGTTTTTT.

V is TRBV27 and J is TRBJ2-7, with TRBD2 matching 8 bases. Trimming removed 3 bases from V and 1 base from J; junction bases left unmatched: 2. The CDR3 runs to 14 residues. CDR1 and CDR2 (germline): MNHEY, SMNVEV (reference sequence). The CDR3 DNA reads as TGTGCCAGCAGTTTCCGGGGGGGTTCCTACGAGCAGTACTTC. Amino acid sequence: CASSFRGGSYEQYF.

The V call is TRBV28, the J call TRBJ1-2, with D perhaps matching TRBD1 (6 bases). Germline V lookup: CDR1 MDHEN, CDR2 SYDVKM. CDR3 size: 14 residues. The ends were cut back, 3 bases at V and 8 bases at J, with 16 bases in the middle. The CDR3 nucleotides are TGTGCCAGCAGTTTGACTACAGGGTTTAGAGGCTACACCTTC. This sequence encodes CASSLTTGFRGYTF.

The chain employs TRBV6-6 and TRBJ2-5, with a tentative D call TRBD1 (6 bases). The germline gives CDR1 MNHNY, CDR2 SVGAGI (reference sequence). V shed 4 bases and J shed 5 bases, with 8 bases lying between them. CDR3 length: 12 amino acids. The CDR3 DNA is TGTGCCAGCAGTTCCCAGGGGGAGACCCAGTACTTC. Translated, it gives CASSSQGETQYF.

The chain has TRBV21-1 and TRBJ1-5; the D call in the table, TRBD1, was not verified against the DNA. TRBV21-1 is noted as a pseudogene. The CDR3 spans 12 residues. This CDR3 reads CASSIYREPQHF. DNA of the CDR3: TGTGCCAGCAGCATCTACAGGGAGCCCCAGCATTTT.

The chain couples TRBV4-3 to TRBJ2-2; 7 bases are a match to TRBD2. The ends lost 3 bases at V and 7 bases at J; junction bases unmatched: 2. This CDR3 comprises 13 residues. Germline V gene data show CDR1 as LGHNA and CDR2 as YSLEER. The CDR3 here is CASSHTSVGELFF. For the CDR3, the DNA is TGCGCCAGCAGCCACACTAGCGTCGGGGAGCTGTTTTTT.

The chain joins TRBV29-1 to TRBJ2-5, with a possible D match to TRBD2 (6 bases). This CDR3 spans 12 amino acids. Germline CDR1 is SQVTM and CDR2 is ANQGSEA. Trimming removed 8 bases at V and 5 bases at J, with 15 bases between. The CDR3 reads CSPQTSGETQYF. CDR3 bases: TGCAGCCCCCAGACTAGTGGGGAGACCCAGTACTTC.

This chain links TRBV4-2 with TRBJ2-3, with 8 bases aligning to TRBD2. Germline CDR1 reads LGHNA; CDR2 reads YNFKEQ. Trimming cost V 1 base and J 5 bases; bases outside gene matches: 5. This CDR3 spans 15 amino acids. As DNA, the CDR3 is TGTGCCAGCAGCCAAGCAGCGGGGGAGGTAGATACGCAGTATTTT. This codes for CASSQAAGEVDTQYF.

The chain joins TRBV15 to TRBJ1-2; 7 nucleotides line up with TRBD1. Germline loops: CDR1 LNHNV, CDR2 YYDKDF (reference sequence). V shed 2 bases, J shed 6 bases, and the junction held 9 bases outside the gene matches. This CDR3 comprises 15 residues. The CDR3 DNA sequence: TGTGCCACCAGCAGATCCCGGGACAGCCTAAATGGCTACACCTTC. Protein product: CATSRSRDSLNGYTF.

A single count supports this clone. One end of the junction is discordant with germline, which a read error may explain. The rearrangement joins TRBV7-7 to TRBJ2-1; weak D call: TRBD1 (5 bases). This CDR3 has 16 amino acids. Germline V gene lookup returns CDR1 SSHAT and CDR2 FNYEAQ (reference sequence). This chain's CDR3 is CASSLVFGASYNEQFF. CDR3 sequence (DNA): TGTGCTAGCAGCTTAGTTTTTGGGGCTAGCTACAATGAGCAGTTCTTC.

The chain is built from TRBV6-5 and TRBJ2-7; 8 positions match TRBD2. Germline V gene lookup returns CDR1 MNHEY and CDR2 SVGAGI. CDR3 length: 16 residues. Trimming took 4 bases from V and 0 from J; bases not matched to a gene: 8. CDR3 amino acids: CASSSGGAGVSYEQYF. Here the CDR3 DNA reads TGTGCCAGCAGTTCGGGAGGGGCGGGGGTCTCCTACGAGCAGTACTTC.

The chain carries TRBV6-2 or TRBV6-3 and TRBJ2-7, with TRBD2 identical over 8 bases. The CDR3 has 18 residues. With 0 bases clipped from V and 3 bases from J, the junction kept 13 bases outside the gene matches. Germline assignment: CDR1 MNHEY and CDR2 SVGEGT. The CDR3 DNA reads as TGTGCCAGCAGTTACTCACCCCACCTGGCGGGGGGACTCTACGAGCAGTACTTC. Amino acids: CASSYSPHLAGGLYEQYF.

The genes are TRBV6-5 and TRBJ2-7; TRBD1 aligns across 9 bases. J lost 2 bases, V lost 7 bases, and 6 bases had no gene match. The germline V gene has CDR1 MNHEY and CDR2 SVGAGI. This CDR3 is built from 14 residues. The CDR3 loop reads CASNTGGRPYEQYF. As DNA, the CDR3 is TGTGCCAGCAATACAGGGGGCAGGCCCTACGAGCAGTACTTC.

In its sample, this clone was seen once. The chain carries TRBV10-3 and TRBJ2-1; 8 bases are shared with TRBD1. The CDR3 spans 13 residues. Germline trimming cut 3 bases from V and 8 bases from J; bases unmatched to any gene: 3. Germline V CDR1 and CDR2: ENHRY, SYGVKD. The chain's CDR3 is CAISDRGQDEQFF. CDR3 nucleotides: TGTGCCATCAGTGACAGGGGGCAGGATGAGCAGTTCTTC.

DNA for the CDR3: TGTGCCAGTAGTATCCTCGGGACACAGAACACTGAAGCTTTCTTT. Translating gives CASSILGTQNTEAFF. V usage is TRBV19 and J usage is TRBJ1-1; tentatively, D is TRBD1 (6 bases). This CDR3 has 15 amino acids. The V end lost 3 bases, the J end lost 1 base, and 12 bases lay between the germline ends. Germline CDR1 is LNHDA and CDR2 is SQIVND (reference sequence).

The rearrangement uses TRBV19 and TRBJ1-1, with D possibly being TRBD1 (6 bases). Germline assignment: CDR1 LNHDA and CDR2 SQIVND (reference sequence). This CDR3 contains 12 residues. V lost 5 bases to trimming and J lost 5 bases, with 9 bases between them. The CDR3 sequence: CASSSRGTEAFF. Here the CDR3 DNA reads TGTGCCAGTAGTTCGAGGGGGACTGAAGCTTTCTTT.

This chain uses TRBV7-6 with TRBJ2-1; the D is unclear. CDR1 and CDR2 (germline): SGHVS, FNYEAQ. V was pared by 6 bases and J by 0 bases, with 18 bases between. This CDR3 region has 17 residues. The CDR3 DNA follows: TGTGCCAGCAGTTCAAACCCAGCACAGAGCTCCTACAATGAGCAGTTCTTC. Its protein product is CASSSNPAQSSYNEQFF.